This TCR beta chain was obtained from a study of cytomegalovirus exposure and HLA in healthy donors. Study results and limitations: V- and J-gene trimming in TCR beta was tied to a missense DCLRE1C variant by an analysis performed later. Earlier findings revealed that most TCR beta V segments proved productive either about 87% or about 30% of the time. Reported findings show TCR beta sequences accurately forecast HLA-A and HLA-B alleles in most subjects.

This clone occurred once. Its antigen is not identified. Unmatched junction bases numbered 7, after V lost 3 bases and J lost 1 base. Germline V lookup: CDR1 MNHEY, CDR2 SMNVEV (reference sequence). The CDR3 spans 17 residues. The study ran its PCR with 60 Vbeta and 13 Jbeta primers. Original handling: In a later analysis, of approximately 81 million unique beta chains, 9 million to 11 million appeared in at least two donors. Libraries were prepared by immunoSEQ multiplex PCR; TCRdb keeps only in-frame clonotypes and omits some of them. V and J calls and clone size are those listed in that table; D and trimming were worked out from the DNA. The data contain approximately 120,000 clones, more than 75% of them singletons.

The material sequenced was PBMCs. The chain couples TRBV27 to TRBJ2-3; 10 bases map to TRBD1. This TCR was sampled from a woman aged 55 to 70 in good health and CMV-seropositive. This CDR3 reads CASSFRGQGSGTDTQYF. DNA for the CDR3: TGTGCCAGCAGTTTTCGGGGACAGGGGTCGGGCACAGATACGCAGTATTTT.